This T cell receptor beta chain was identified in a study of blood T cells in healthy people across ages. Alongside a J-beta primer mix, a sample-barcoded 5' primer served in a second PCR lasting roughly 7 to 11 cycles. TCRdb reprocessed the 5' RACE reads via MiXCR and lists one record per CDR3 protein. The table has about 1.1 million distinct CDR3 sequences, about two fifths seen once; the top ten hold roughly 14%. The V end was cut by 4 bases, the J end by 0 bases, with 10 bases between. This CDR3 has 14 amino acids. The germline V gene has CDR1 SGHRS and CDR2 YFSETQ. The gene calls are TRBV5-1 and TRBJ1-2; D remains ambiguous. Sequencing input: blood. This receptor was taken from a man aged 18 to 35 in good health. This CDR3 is CASSEEGSNYGYTF. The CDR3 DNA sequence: TGCGCCAGCAGCGAGGAGGGATCTAACTATGGCTACACCTTC.